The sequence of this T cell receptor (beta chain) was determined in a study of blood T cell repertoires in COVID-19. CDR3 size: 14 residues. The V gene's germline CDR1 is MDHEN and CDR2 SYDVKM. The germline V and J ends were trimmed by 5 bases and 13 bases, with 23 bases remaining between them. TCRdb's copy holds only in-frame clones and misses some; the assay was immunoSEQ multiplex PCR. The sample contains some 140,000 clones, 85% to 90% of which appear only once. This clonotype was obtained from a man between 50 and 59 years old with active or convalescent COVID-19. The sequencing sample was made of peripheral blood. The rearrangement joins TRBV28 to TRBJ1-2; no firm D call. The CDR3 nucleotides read TGTGCCAGCAGTAAACGATCGGGAGTAACCCTCTGCACCTTC. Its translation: CASSKRSGVTLCTF.